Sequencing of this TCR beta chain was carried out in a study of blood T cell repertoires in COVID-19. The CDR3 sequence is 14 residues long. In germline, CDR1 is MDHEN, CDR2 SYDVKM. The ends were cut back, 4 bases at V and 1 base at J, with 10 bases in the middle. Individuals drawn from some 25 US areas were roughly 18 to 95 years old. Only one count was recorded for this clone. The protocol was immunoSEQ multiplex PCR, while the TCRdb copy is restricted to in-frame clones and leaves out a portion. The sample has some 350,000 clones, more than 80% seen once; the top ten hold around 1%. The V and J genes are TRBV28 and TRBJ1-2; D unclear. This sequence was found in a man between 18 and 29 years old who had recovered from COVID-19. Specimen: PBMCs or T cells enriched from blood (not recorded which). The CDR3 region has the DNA TGTGCCAGCAGTTCCCTCGCGGATAACTATGGCTACACCTTC. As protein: CASSSLADNYGYTF.